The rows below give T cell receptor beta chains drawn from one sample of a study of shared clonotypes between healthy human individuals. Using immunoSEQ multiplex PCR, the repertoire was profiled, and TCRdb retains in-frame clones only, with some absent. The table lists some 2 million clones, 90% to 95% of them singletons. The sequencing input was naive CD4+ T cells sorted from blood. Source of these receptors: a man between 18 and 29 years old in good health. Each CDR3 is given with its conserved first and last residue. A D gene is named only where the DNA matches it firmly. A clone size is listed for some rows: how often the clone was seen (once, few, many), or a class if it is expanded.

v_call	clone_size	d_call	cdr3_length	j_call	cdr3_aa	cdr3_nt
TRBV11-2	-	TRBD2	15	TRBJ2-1	CASSFPGLANNEQFF	TGTGCCAGCAGTTTCCCAGGACTAGCGAACAATGAGCAGTTCTTC
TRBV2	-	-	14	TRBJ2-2	CASSEGVGGGELFF	TGTGCCAGCAGTGAAGGAGTAGGTGGCGGGGAGCTGTTTTTT
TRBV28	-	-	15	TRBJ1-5	CASSFSGGGNQPQHF	TGTGCCAGCAGTTTCTCGGGTGGTGGCAATCAGCCCCAGCATTTT
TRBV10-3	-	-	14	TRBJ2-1	CAISPRDNNNEQFF	TGTGCCATCAGTCCCCGGGACAACAACAATGAGCAGTTCTTC
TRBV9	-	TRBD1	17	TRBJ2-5	CASSGRGKRGQKETQYF	TGTGCCAGCAGCGGGAGAGGGAAGAGGGGACAGAAAGAGACCCAGTACTTC
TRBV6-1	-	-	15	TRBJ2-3	CASSEQSGSTDTQYF	TGTGCCAGCAGTGAACAGAGCGGGAGCACAGATACGCAGTATTTT
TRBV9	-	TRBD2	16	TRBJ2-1	CASSTLGLAGTLEQFF	TGTGCCAGCAGCACGTTGGGACTAGCGGGGACTCTTGAGCAGTTCTTC
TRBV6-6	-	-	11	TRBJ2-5	CASGLWETQYF	TGTGCCAGCGGCCTGTGGGAGACCCAGTACTTC
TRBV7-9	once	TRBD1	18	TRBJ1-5	CASSFGTGYGYSNQPQHF	TGTGCCAGCAGCTTTGGGACAGGGTATGGCTATAGCAATCAGCCCCAGCATTTT
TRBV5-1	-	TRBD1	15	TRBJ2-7	CASSHRDRGQYEQYF	TGCGCCAGCAGCCACCGGGACAGGGGGCAGTACGAGCAGTACTTC
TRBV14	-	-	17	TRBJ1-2	CASSPPIEAPGLYGYTF	TGTGCCAGCAGCCCCCCCATCGAGGCTCCGGGACTCTATGGCTACACCTTC
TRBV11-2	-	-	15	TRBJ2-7	CASSLGRGSPYEQYF	TGTGCCAGCAGCTTAGGCAGGGGATCGCCCTACGAGCAGTACTTC
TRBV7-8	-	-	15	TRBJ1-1	CASSLAGHMNTEAFF	TGTGCCAGCAGCTTAGCTGGCCACATGAACACTGAAGCTTTCTTT
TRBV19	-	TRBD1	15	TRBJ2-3	CASSNRGFSTDTQYF	TGTGCCAGTAGTAACAGGGGCTTCAGCACAGATACGCAGTATTTT
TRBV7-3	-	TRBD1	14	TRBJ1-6	CASSRQGPNSPLHF	TGTGCCAGCAGCAGACAGGGGCCTAATTCACCCCTCCACTTT
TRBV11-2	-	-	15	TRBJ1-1	CASSLEPGIYTEAFF	TGTGCCAGCAGCTTAGAGCCAGGGATATACACTGAAGCTTTCTTT
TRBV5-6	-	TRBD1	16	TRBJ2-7	CASSPRTGWNLHEQYF	TGTGCCAGCAGCCCCAGGACAGGTTGGAACTTGCACGAGCAGTACTTC
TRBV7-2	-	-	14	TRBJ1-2	CASSLERGNYGYTF	TGTGCCAGCAGCTTAGAGCGGGGTAACTATGGCTACACCTTC
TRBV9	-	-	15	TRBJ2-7	CASSVGDTSSYEQYF	TGTGCCAGCAGCGTAGGGGACACTAGCTCCTACGAGCAGTACTTC
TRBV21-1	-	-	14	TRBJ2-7	CAIQGGDIAYEQYF	TGTGCCATACAAGGGGGGGATATTGCCTACGAGCAGTACTTC
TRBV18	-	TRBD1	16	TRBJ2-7	CASSPLGTGNSYEQYF	TGTGCCAGCTCACCCCTAGGGACAGGGAACTCCTACGAGCAGTACTTC
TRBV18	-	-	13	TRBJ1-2	CASRQGSLYGYTF	TGTGCCAGCCGTCAGGGGTCCCTTTATGGCTACACCTTC
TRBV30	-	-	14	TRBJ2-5	CAWSVPKGLETQYF	TGTGCCTGGAGTGTACCGAAGGGGTTAGAGACCCAGTACTTC
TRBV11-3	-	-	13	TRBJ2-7	CASRYSGPGRQYF	TGTGCCAGCAGATATTCCGGGCCGGGAAGGCAGTACTTC
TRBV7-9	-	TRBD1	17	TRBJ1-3	CASSLGDRSNSGNTIYF	TGTGCCAGCAGCTTAGGGGACAGGTCGAACTCTGGAAACACCATATATTTT
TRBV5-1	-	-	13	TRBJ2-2	CASSPGGPGELFF	TGCGCCAGCAGCCCTGGCGGGCCCGGGGAGCTGTTTTTT
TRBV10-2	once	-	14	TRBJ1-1	CASSNLQGGTEAFF	TGCGCCAGCAGTAACCTACAGGGAGGCACTGAAGCTTTCTTT
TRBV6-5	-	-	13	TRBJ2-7	CASSYGLDYEQYF	TGTGCCAGCAGTTACGGGCTAGACTACGAGCAGTACTTC
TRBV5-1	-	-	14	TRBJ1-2	CASSFSGTAGGYTF	TGCGCCAGCAGCTTCTCCGGGACGGCGGGAGGCTACACCTTC
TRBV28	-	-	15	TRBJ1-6	CASSLGGAGDSPLHF	TGTGCCAGCAGTCTGGGGGGGGCGGGGGATTCACCCCTCCACTTT
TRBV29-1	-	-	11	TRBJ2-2	CSVSWGGELFF	TGCAGCGTCAGTTGGGGCGGGGAGCTGTTTTTT
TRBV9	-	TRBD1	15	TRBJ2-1	CASSEGQGSYNEQFF	TGTGCCAGCAGCGAAGGACAGGGCTCCTACAATGAGCAGTTCTTC
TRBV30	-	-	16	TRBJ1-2	CAWIDPNRWGGGGYTF	TGTGCCTGGATCGATCCGAACCGTTGGGGAGGAGGCGGCTACACCTTC
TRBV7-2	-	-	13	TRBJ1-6	CASSSDIRSPLHF	TGTGCCAGCAGCTCGGATATTCGTTCACCCCTCCACTTT
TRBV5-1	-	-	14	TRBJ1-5	CASSLGGPNQPQHF	TGCGCCAGCAGCTTGGGGGGACCCAATCAGCCCCAGCATTTT
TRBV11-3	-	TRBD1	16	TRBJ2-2	CASSRGSGGVTGELFF	TGTGCCAGCAGCAGAGGGTCAGGGGGCGTCACCGGGGAGCTGTTTTTT
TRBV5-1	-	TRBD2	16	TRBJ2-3	CASSLGTRTGTDTQYF	TGCGCCAGCAGCTTGGGGACTAGAACTGGCACAGATACGCAGTATTTT
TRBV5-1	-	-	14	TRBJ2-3	CASSSLTAGDTQYF	TGCGCCAGCAGCTCCTTGACCGCAGGGGATACGCAGTATTTT
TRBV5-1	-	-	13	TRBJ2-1	CASSLWTVDEQFF	TGCGCCAGCAGCCTATGGACAGTCGATGAGCAGTTCTTC
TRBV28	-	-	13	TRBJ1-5	CASSSTGNQPQHF	TGTGCCAGCAGTTCAACAGGCAATCAGCCCCAGCATTTT
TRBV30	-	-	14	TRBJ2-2	CAWSGLTNTGELFF	TGTGCCTGGAGTGGACTAACGAACACCGGGGAGCTGTTTTTT
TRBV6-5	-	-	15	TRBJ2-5	CASSTPGVGEETQYF	TGTGCCAGCAGTACTCCAGGAGTGGGGGAAGAGACCCAGTACTTC
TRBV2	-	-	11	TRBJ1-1	CASGGFTEAFF	TGTGCCAGCGGTGGATTTACTGAAGCTTTCTTT
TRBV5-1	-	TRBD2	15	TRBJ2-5	CASSRGTSDQETQYF	TGCGCCAGCAGCCGAGGGACTAGCGACCAAGAGACCCAGTACTTC